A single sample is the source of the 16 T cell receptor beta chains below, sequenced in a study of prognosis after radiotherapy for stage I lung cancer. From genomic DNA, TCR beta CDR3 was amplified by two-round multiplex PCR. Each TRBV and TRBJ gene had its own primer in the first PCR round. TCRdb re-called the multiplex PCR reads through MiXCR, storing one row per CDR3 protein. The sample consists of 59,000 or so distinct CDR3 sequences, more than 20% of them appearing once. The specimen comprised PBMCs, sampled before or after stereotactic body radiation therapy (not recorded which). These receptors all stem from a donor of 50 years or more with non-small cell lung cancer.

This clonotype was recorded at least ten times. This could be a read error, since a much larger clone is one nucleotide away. The CDR3 region is CASSLGVDTLYF. The CDR3 coding sequence is TGTGCCAGCAGTCTTGGGGTAGACACCCTATATTTT. V is TRBV6-1 and J is TRBJ1-3; the D is unclear. Germline values: CDR1 MNHNS, CDR2 SASEGT. The CDR3 runs to 12 residues.

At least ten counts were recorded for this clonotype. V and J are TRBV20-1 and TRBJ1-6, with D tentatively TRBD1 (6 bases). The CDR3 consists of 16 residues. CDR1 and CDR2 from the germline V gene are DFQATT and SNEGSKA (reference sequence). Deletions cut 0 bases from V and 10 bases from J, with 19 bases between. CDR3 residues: CSARDPRTGGRSPLHF. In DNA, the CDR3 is TGCAGTGCTAGAGACCCAAGAACCGGGGGCAGGTCACCCCTCCACTTT.

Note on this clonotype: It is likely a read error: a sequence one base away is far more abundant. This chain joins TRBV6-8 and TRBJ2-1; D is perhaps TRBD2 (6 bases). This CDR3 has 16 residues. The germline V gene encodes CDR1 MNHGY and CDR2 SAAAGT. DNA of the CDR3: TGTGACAGCGGGTCGGCTGGAACCAGCTCCTACAATGAGCAGTTCTTC. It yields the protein CDSGSAGTSSYNEQFF.

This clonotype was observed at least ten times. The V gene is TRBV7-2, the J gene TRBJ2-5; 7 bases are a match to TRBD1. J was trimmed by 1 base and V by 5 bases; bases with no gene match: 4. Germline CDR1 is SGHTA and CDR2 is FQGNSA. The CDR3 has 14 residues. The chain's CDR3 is CASSQDRSQETQYF. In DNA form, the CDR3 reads TGTGCCAGCAGCCAGGACAGGTCCCAAGAGACCCAGTACTTC.

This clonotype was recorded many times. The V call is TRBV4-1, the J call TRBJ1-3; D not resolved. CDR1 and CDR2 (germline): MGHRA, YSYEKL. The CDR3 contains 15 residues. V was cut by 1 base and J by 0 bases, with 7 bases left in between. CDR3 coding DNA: TGCGCCAGCAGCCAAGTATCCATCTCTGGAAACACCATATATTTT. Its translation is CASSQVSISGNTIYF.

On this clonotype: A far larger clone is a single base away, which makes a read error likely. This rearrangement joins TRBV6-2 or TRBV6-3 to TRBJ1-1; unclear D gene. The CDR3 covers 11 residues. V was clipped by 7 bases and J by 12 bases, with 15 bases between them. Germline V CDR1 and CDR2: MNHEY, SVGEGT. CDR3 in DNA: TGTGCCAGCACTTTTAGTGGGGTGTCTTTCTTT. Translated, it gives CASTFSGVSFF.

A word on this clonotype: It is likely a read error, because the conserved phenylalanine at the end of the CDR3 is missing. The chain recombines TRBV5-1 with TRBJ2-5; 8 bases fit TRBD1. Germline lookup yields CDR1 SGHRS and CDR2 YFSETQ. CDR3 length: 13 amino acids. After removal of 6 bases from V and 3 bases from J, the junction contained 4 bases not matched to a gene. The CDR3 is CASIWGQEETQYS. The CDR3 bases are TGCGCCAGCATCTGGGGACAGGAAGAGACCCAGTACTCC.

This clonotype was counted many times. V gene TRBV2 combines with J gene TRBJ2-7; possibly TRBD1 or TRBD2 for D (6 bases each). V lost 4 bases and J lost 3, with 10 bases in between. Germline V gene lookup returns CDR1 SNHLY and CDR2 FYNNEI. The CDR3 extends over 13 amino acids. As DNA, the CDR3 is TGTGCCAGCAGTGCGGGGGCAGGCTACGAGCAGTACTTC. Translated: CASSAGAGYEQYF.

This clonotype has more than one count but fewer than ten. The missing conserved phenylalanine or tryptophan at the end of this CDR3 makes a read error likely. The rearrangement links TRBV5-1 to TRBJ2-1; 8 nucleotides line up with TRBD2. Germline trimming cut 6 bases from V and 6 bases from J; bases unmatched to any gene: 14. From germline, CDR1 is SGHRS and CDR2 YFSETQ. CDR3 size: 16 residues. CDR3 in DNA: TGCGCCAGCACCTTAGGACTAGCTTCAATAGGCAATGAGCAGTTCTCC. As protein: CASTLGLASIGNEQFS.

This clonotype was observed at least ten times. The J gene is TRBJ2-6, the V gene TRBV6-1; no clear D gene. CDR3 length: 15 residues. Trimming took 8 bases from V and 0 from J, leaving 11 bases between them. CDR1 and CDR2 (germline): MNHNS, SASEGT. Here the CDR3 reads CASRDGSSGANVLTF. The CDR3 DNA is TGTGCCAGCCGAGACGGTAGCTCTGGGGCCAACGTCCTGACTTTC.

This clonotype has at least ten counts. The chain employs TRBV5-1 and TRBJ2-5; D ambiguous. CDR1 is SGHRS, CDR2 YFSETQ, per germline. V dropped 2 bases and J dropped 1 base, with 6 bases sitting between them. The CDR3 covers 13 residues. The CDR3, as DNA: TGCGCCAGCAGCTTACAGTTCCAAGAGACCCAGTACTTC. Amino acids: CASSLQFQETQYF.

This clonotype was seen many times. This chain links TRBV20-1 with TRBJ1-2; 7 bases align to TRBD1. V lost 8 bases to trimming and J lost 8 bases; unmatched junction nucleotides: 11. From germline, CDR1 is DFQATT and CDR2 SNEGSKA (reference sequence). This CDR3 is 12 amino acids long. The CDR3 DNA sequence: TGCAGTTCGTCGACCGTGGACAGGGGCTACACCTTC. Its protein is CSSSTVDRGYTF.

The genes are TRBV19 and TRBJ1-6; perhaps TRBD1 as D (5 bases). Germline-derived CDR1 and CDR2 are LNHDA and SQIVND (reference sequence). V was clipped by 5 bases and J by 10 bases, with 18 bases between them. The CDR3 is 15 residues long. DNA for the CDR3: TGTGCCAGTAGTCCCGGACAACCTTCTTGCTCACCCCTCCACTTT. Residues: CASSPGQPSCSPLHF.

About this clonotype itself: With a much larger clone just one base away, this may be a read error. CDR3 sequence (DNA): TGTGCCAGCAGCGAAGTTGGACAGACCACTAATGAAAAACTGTTTTTT. This encodes CASSEVGQTTNEKLFF. V is TRBV2 and J is TRBJ1-4; a weak D match, TRBD1 (6 bases). The germline CDR1 and CDR2 sequences are SNHLY and FYNNEI. The CDR3 extends over 16 amino acids.

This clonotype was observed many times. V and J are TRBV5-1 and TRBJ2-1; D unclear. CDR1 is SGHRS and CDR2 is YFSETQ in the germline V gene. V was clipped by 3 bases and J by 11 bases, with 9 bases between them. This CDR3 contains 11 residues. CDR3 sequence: CASSSSGQQFF. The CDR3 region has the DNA TGCGCCAGCAGCTCGTCCGGACAGCAGTTCTTC.

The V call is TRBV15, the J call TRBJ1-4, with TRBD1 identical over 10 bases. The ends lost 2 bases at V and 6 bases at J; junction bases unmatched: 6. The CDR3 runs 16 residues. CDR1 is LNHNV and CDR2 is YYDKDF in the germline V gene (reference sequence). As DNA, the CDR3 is TGTGCCACCAGCAGATCTGTGGACAGGGGGTATGAAAAACTGTTTTTT. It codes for CATSRSVDRGYEKLFF.